The 2 T cell receptor beta chains listed next were all sequenced from one sample in a study of T-cell reconstitution after alpha-beta-depleted transplantation in children (dated by TCRdb to about 2016). The library was made by PCR. Sequencer: Illumina HiSeq 2500. To normalize quantification of the TCRbeta repertoire, the TCR libraries were built with molecular barcoding that relied on unique molecular identifiers. TCRdb handled the public reads itself, with Q25 trimming in fastp and clone calling in MiXCR, and kept productive beta chains. Entries that share a CDR3 protein sequence are merged under the most common genes and DNA. Across this sample there are a few hundred thousand distinct CDR3 sequences, with around 8.9% seen only once. Approximately 5% of the sample is taken by the ten largest. The sample consisted of PBMCs from the stem cell graft donor, taken from the stem cell graft. These receptors were collected from a human donor who donated a stem cell graft to a child with SCID.

Many counts were recorded for this clonotype. The genes are TRBV5-1 and TRBJ2-5; 7 bases align to TRBD2. V was pared by 1 base and J by 7 bases, with 4 bases of the junction left unmatched. The CDR3 length is 13 residues. Germline CDR1 is SGHRS and CDR2 is YFSETQ. CDR3 sequence: CASSLTGEGTQYF. CDR3 nucleotides: TGCGCCAGCAGCTTGACCGGGGAGGGGACCCAGTACTTC.

This clonotype showed up many times. The CDR3 is CASSSSPTGGSYEQYF. The DNA of the CDR3 is TGCGCCAGCAGCTCATCGCCGACAGGGGGCTCCTACGAGCAGTACTTC. The J gene is TRBJ2-7, the V gene TRBV5-1; the match to TRBD1 covers 9 bases. The germline V gene has CDR1 SGHRS and CDR2 YFSETQ. The CDR3 totals 16 residues. The V gene end was trimmed by 3 bases and the J gene end by 0 bases; junction bases not matched to a gene: 7.